Given below is one T cell receptor (beta chain) in context. The record originates from a study of blood T cell repertoires in COVID-19. On the study more broadly: Acute-phase and convalescent COVID-19 samples originated in the United States, Italy and Spain. T cells, B-cell-depleted T cells, or PBMCs supplied cDNA or gDNA.

Original data processing: The authors estimated nucleated cell counts from reference gene primer amplification. Sequencing was performed with immunoSEQ multiplex PCR; in TCRdb, only in-frame clones are kept and a portion is missing. For V, J and clone size, that table is used; D and trimming come from the DNA. The repertoire holds about 270,000 clones, with around 85% as singletons. V lost 7 bases and J lost 5; bases outside the gene matches: 5. CDR1 and CDR2 from the germline V gene are LNHDA and SQIVND (reference sequence). This CDR3 spans 14 amino acids. Patients at the Seattle site were enrolled during active infection and followed longitudinally.

The chain employs TRBV19 and TRBJ2-1; 10 nucleotides match TRBD2. The sample taken for sequencing was peripheral blood. The TCR was taken from a human donor with COVID-19, enrolled during active disease. The donor label of this sample is uncertain. The CDR3 region has the DNA TGTGCCAGTAAGCTAGCGGGAGCAAACAATGAGCAGTTCTTC. Protein product: CASKLAGANNEQFF.